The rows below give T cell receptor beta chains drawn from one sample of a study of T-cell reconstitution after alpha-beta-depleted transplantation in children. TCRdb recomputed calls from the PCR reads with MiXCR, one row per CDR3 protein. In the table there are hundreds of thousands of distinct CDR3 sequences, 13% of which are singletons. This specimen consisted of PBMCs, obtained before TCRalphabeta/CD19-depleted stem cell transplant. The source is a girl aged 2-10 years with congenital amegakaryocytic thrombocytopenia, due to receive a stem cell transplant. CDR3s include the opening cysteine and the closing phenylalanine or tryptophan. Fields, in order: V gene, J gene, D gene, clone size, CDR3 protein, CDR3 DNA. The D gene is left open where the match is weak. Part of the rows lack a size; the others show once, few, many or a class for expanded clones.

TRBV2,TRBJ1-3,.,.,CASSEAAGAGNTIYF,TGTGCCAGCAGTGAAGCGGCAGGGGCTGGAAACACCATATATTTT
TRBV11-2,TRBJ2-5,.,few,CASSVGDPWGGQETQYF,TGTGCCAGCAGCGTTGGGGACCCCTGGGGAGGTCAAGAGACCCAGTACTTC
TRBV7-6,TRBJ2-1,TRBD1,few,CASSRETGDNEQFF,TGTGCCAGCAGTCGTGAAACAGGGGACAATGAGCAGTTCTTC
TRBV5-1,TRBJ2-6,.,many,CASETGFSGANVLTF,TGCGCCAGTGAGACAGGTTTTTCTGGGGCCAACGTCCTGACTTTC
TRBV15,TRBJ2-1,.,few,CATSRVGTNYNEQFF,TGTGCCACCAGCAGAGTGGGGACGAACTACAATGAGCAGTTCTTC
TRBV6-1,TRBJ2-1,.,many,CASSELFRDSRSYGEQFF,TGTGCCAGCAGTGAACTGTTCCGGGACTCACGGTCCTACGGTGAGCAGTTCTTC
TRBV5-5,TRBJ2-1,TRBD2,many,CASSPWGGYNEQFF,TGTGCCAGCAGCCCCTGGGGGGGGTACAATGAGCAGTTCTTC
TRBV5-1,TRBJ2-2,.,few,CASSLERGGGTGELFF,TGCGCCAGCAGCTTGGAGAGGGGTGGAGGAACCGGGGAGCTGTTTTTT
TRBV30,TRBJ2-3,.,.,CAWSVVGVADTQYF,TGTGCCTGGAGTGTAGTGGGAGTGGCAGATACGCAGTATTTT
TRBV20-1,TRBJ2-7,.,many,CSASPGPRYEQYF,TGCAGTGCTAGTCCGGGACCCAGATACGAGCAGTACTTC
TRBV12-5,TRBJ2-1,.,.,CASGFGRRSNIDPERLDSYNEQFF,TGTGCTAGTGGTTTTGGACGCCGATCGAACATAGACCCTGAGCGCTTAGACTCCTACAATGAGCAGTTCTTC
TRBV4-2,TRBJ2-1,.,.,CASSHFDLSSYNEQFF,TGTGCCAGCAGCCATTTTGACCTTAGCTCCTACAATGAGCAGTTCTTC
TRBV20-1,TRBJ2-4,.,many,CSAVSISLAENIQYF,TGCAGTGCTGTCTCCATCTCGCTGGCCGAAAACATTCAGTACTTC
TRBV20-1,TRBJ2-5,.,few,CSALRGSGRQETQYF,TGCAGTGCTTTACGAGGCAGCGGAAGGCAAGAGACCCAGTACTTC
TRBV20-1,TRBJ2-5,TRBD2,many,CSASGRQETQYF,TGCAGTGCTAGCGGGAGGCAAGAGACCCAGTACTTC
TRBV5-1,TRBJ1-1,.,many,CASSLNRVGTEAFF,TGCGCCAGCAGCCTGAACAGGGTGGGCACTGAAGCTTTCTTT
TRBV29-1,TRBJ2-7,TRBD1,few,CSVVLGQAPYEQYF,TGCAGCGTTGTCCTCGGACAGGCACCATACGAGCAGTACTTC
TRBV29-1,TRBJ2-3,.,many,CSVEAVGSSLADTQYF,TGCAGCGTTGAAGCAGTTGGGTCTAGCTTGGCAGATACGCAGTATTTT
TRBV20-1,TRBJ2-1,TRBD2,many,CSGVPGLRYNEQFF,TGCAGTGGAGTACCGGGACTACGCTACAATGAGCAGTTCTTC
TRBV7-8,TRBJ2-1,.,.,CASSPSEGEQFF,TGTGCCAGCAGCCCGTCCGAGGGTGAGCAGTTCTTC
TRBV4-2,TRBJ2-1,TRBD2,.,CASSQEGTSGSGEQFF,TGTGCCAGCAGCCAAGAGGGGACTAGCGGGAGTGGTGAGCAGTTCTTC
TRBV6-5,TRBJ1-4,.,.,CASSYSVQGTNEKLFF,TGTGCCAGCAGTTACTCGGTTCAAGGGACTAATGAAAAACTGTTTTTT